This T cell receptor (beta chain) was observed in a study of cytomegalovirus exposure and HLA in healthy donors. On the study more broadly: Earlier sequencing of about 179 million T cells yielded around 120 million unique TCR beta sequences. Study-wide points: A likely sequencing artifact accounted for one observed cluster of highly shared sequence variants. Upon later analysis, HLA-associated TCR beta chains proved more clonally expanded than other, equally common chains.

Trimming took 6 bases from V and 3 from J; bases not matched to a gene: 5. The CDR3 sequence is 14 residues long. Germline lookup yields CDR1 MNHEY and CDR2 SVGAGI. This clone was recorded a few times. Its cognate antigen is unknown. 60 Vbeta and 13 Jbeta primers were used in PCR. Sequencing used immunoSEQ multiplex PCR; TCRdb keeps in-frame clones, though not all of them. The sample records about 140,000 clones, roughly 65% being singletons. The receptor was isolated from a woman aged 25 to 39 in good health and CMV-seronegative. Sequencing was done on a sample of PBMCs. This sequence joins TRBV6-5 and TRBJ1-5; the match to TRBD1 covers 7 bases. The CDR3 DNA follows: TGTGCCAGCAGCCTGGGACAGCCCAATCAGCCCCAGCATTTT. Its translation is CASSLGQPNQPQHF.